There are many counts of the clone carrying this T cell receptor beta chain. A single record per CDR3 protein comes from TCRdb applying MiXCR to the 5' RACE reads. The data hold 250,000 to 400,000 distinct CDR3 sequences, with around a tenth observed a single time. The data were obtained in a study of CD8 T cells in ankylosing spondylitis. Germline CDR1 DFQATT, CDR2 SNEGSKA (reference sequence). Trimming cost V 5 bases and J 3 bases; bases outside gene matches: 6. The CDR3 sequence is 14 residues long. The chain has TRBV20-1 and TRBJ2-7; TRBD2 matches 11 bases. What was sequenced was blood, either unsorted or a sorted T cell fraction (not recorded which). This receptor was taken from a female donor with ankylosing spondylitis or in good health (not recorded which). The CDR3 sequence: CSAPGTSGNYEQYF. DNA for the CDR3: TGCAGTGCTCCCGGGACTAGCGGAAACTACGAGCAGTACTTC.